This T cell receptor (beta chain) derives from a study of cytomegalovirus exposure and HLA in healthy donors. Study overall: Tens of millions of unique TCRs from HLA-typed donors made up an early data release. Overall study findings and caveats: Data from an earlier analysis indicated that most TCR beta V segments were productive either about 87% or about 30% of the time.

As to this clone: Antigen: not known.

PCR primers comprised 60 Vbeta and 13 Jbeta primers. TCRdb's copy holds only in-frame clones and misses some; the assay was immunoSEQ multiplex PCR. The sample carries 100,000 to 150,000 clones, about 80% recorded once. The receptor's source is a man aged 25 to 40 in good health and CMV-seropositive. Sequenced material: PBMCs.

The CDR3 spells CASSISLAGAGPTYEQYF. The CDR3 region has the DNA TGTGCCAGTAGTATTTCCCTAGCGGGCGCGGGGCCTACCTACGAGCAGTACTTC. The V call is TRBV19, the J call TRBJ2-7; 8 bases map to TRBD2. Trimming at V came to 3 bases and at J to 2 bases, leaving 15 bases not matched to a gene. Germline-derived CDR1 and CDR2 are LNHDA and SQIVND (reference sequence). The CDR3 runs 18 residues. Full variable domain (outside the CDR3, taken from reference TRBV19 and TRBJ2-7): DGGITQSPKYLFRKEGQNVTLSCEQNLNHDAMYWYRQDPGQGLRLIYYSQIVNDFQKGDIAEGYSVSREKKESFPLTVTSAQKNPTAFYLCASSISLAGAGPTYEQYFGPGTRLTVT.